This T cell receptor beta chain was sequenced in a study of blood T cells in healthy people across ages. Donor samples were obtained from healthy Caucasian individuals from Russia, aged about 6 to 100. Germline V gene lookup returns CDR1 PRHDT and CDR2 FYEKMQ (reference sequence). CDR3 length: 13 amino acids. V gave up 3 bases and J gave up 13 bases; unmatched junction bases: 8. Turning to this clonotype: Its antigen remains unknown.

Whole-study results and caveats: The recorded TCR beta diversity per million T cells decreased in a roughly linear manner with age.

A sample-barcoded 5' primer and a J-beta primer mix were used in a second PCR of roughly 6 to 11 cycles. One entry per CDR3 protein, called by TCRdb with MiXCR from the 5' RACE reads. The sample lists about 1,800,000 distinct CDR3 sequences; 28% were seen once. Sequencing input: blood. The J gene is TRBJ2-5, the V gene TRBV13; 10 bases match TRBD2. This receptor was identified in a woman between 25 and 40 years old in good health. CDR3 sequence reads: CASSFSPSGSRYF. Written as DNA, the CDR3 is TGTGCCAGCAGCTTTAGTCCTAGCGGGAGCAGGTACTTC.